These 20 T cell receptor beta chains were all obtained from the same sample, sequenced in a study of TIL therapy for anti-PD-1-resistant metastatic lung cancer. Time point in this sample: pre-treatment sample, taken before nivolumab and TIL therapy. The libraries were made with immunoSEQ v3. Generated by immunoSEQ multiplex PCR, the TCRdb table keeps only in-frame clones and is missing some. The table has approximately 53,000 clones, 79% seen once; the top ten hold under 5.5%. Specimen: blood, collected at baseline. The receptor source for this set is a woman aged 30-79 years with non-small cell lung cancer.

The chain recombines TRBV19 with TRBJ1-2; no definite D call. Trimming stripped 4 bases from V and 8 bases from J, with 14 bases between. Germline CDR1 and CDR2: LNHDA and SQIVND (reference sequence). CDR3 length: 13 residues. In DNA, the CDR3 is TGTGCCAGTAGTAGGGGAACCGGGAGCGGCTACACCTTC. Protein: CASSRGTGSGYTF.

This rearrangement joins TRBV7-6 to TRBJ2-7; D could derive from TRBD1 or TRBD2 (6 bases each). This CDR3 spans 16 amino acids. The germline CDR1 and CDR2 sequences are SGHVS and FNYEAQ. V lost 5 bases and J lost 4, with 21 bases in between. The CDR3 DNA reads as TGTGCCAGCAGCCCTTCTATGAGGGGGGAGTTGTACGAGCAGTACTTC. Its protein product is CASSPSMRGELYEQYF.

This chain uses TRBV7-2 with TRBJ2-3; 7 positions agree with TRBD2. Germline V gene lookup returns CDR1 SGHTA and CDR2 FQGNSA. V shed 4 bases and J 0 bases; nucleotides not matched to a gene: 4. The CDR3 sequence is 15 residues long. CDR3 sequence reads: CASSSSGVSTDTQYF. DNA for the CDR3: TGTGCCAGCAGCTCCAGCGGGGTTAGCACAGATACGCAGTATTTT.

This chain joins TRBV19 and TRBJ2-7, with D uncertain. Germline CDR1 reads LNHDA; CDR2 reads SQIVND (reference sequence). V was shortened by 6 bases and J by 0 bases, with 18 bases between the two germline ends. This CDR3 spans 16 amino acids. This CDR3 is CASSPISDKFSYEQYF. The DNA for the CDR3 is TGTGCCAGTAGCCCGATTTCAGATAAGTTCTCCTACGAGCAGTACTTC.

The J gene is TRBJ1-3, the V gene TRBV4-3; the D is unclear. This CDR3 has 17 residues. The germline V and J ends were trimmed by 0 bases and 0 bases, with 12 bases remaining between them. Germline values: CDR1 LGHNA, CDR2 YSLEER. In DNA, the CDR3 is TGCGCCAGCAGCCAAGAGATATTAGCGTACTCTGGAAACACCATATATTTT. Translating gives CASSQEILAYSGNTIYF.

V and J are TRBV13 and TRBJ1-2; a possible D gene is TRBD1 (6 bases). The length of the CDR3 is 14 residues. The germline CDR1 and CDR2 sequences are PRHDT and FYEKMQ (reference sequence). V was trimmed by 2 bases and J by 4 bases, leaving 11 bases between them. CDR3 amino acids: CASSLPGASYGYTF. CDR3 in DNA: TGTGCCAGCAGCTTACCGGGGGCGAGCTATGGCTACACCTTC.

The V and J genes are TRBV7-2 and TRBJ1-5; the match to TRBD1 covers 7 bases. V lost 6 bases, J lost 4 bases, and 12 bases stayed unmatched. CDR1 and CDR2 (germline): SGHTA, FQGNSA. There are 16 residues in the CDR3. This CDR3 is CASSWGGDRRNQPQHF. The DNA for the CDR3 is TGTGCCAGCAGTTGGGGCGGGGACAGAAGAAATCAGCCCCAGCATTTT.

The V gene is TRBV7-9, the J gene TRBJ1-2; 9 positions match TRBD1. The V and J ends lost 5 bases and 4 bases, in that order; junction bases with no gene match: 5. Germline V gene sequence: CDR1 SEHNR, CDR2 FQNEAQ (reference sequence). The CDR3 consists of 14 residues. CDR3 DNA sequence: TGTGCCAGCAGCACAGGGGGCAGGATCTATGGCTACACCTTC. It yields the protein CASSTGGRIYGYTF.

The chain has TRBV4-1 and TRBJ1-2, with a weak D call TRBD1 (5 bases). CDR3 size: 13 residues. The ends were cut back, 0 bases at V and 8 bases at J, with 10 bases in the middle. Germline CDR1 reads MGHRA; CDR2 reads YSYEKL. For the CDR3, the DNA is TGCGCCAGCAGCCAAGATGGGACGGGGGGCTACACCTTC. Translating it yields CASSQDGTGGYTF.

V is TRBV10-1 and J is TRBJ2-1; 8 positions match TRBD2. The CDR3 totals 13 residues. Unmatched junction bases numbered 5, after V lost 6 bases and J lost 7 bases. The germline CDR1 and CDR2 sequences are WNHNN and SYGVQD (reference sequence). CDR3 region: CASSGGAENEQFF. The CDR3 bases are TGCGCCAGCAGCGGGGGGGCGGAAAATGAGCAGTTCTTC.

This chain uses TRBV19 with TRBJ2-2; weak D call: TRBD2 (5 bases). This CDR3 region has 13 residues. Trimming took 6 bases from V and 7 from J, leaving 12 bases between them. From germline, CDR1 is LNHDA and CDR2 SQIVND (reference sequence). CDR3 DNA sequence: TGTGCCAGTAGGGACCGGGGTTACGGGGAGCTGTTTTTT. Amino acids: CASRDRGYGELFF.

This clone was picked up one time. This chain connects TRBV10-2 to TRBJ1-4; 10 bases match TRBD1. Per the germline V gene, CDR1 is WSHSY and CDR2 is SAAADI. This CDR3 region has 13 residues. The J segment lost 7 bases and the V segment lost 8 bases, leaving 4 bases of the junction unmatched. Written as DNA, the CDR3 is TGCGCCAGCTTTAGGGACAGGGGTGAAAAACTGTTTTTT. It is translated as CASFRDRGEKLFF.

This clone has just a few counts. The chain uses TRBV4-1 and TRBJ1-1; D ambiguous. Germline V gives CDR1 MGHRA, CDR2 YSYEKL. Trimming took off 4 bases at V and 6 bases at J, with 21 bases between the two ends. This CDR3 is built from 16 residues. The CDR3 region has the DNA TGCGCCAGCAGCCGAAGATTACGGACGGAGAGACCTGAAGCTTTCTTT. Translating gives CASSRRLRTERPEAFF.

The chain links TRBV23-1 to TRBJ1-1, with 9 bases aligning to TRBD1. TRBV23-1 is sorted into the ORF group, with uncertain function. V was pared by 3 bases and J by 1 base, with 6 bases of the junction left unmatched. This CDR3 comprises 16 residues. This CDR3 reads CASSQRTGAENTEAFF. The CDR3 nucleotides are TGCGCCAGCAGTCAGCGGACAGGGGCGGAGAACACTGAAGCTTTCTTT.

V usage is TRBV19 and J usage is TRBJ1-1; D remains ambiguous. V lost 0 bases and J 8 bases, leaving 10 bases between the germline ends. The CDR3 runs 13 residues. The germline CDR1 and CDR2 sequences are LNHDA and SQIVND (reference sequence). The CDR3 DNA is TGTGCCAGTAGTATAGAGGAGGGAACCGAAGCTTTCTTT. Encoded protein: CASSIEEGTEAFF.

The rearrangement links TRBV30 to TRBJ2-7; D is undetermined. CDR3 size: 11 residues. Germline values: CDR1 GTSNPN, CDR2 SVGIG (reference sequence). Trimming stripped 0 bases from V and 7 bases from J, with 7 bases between. CDR3 sequence: CAWSVMAEQYF. The CDR3 nucleotides read TGTGCCTGGAGTGTAATGGCAGAGCAGTACTTC.

This sequence joins TRBV29-1 and TRBJ2-5; 7 nucleotides line up with TRBD1. This CDR3 region has 13 residues. The germline CDR1 and CDR2 sequences are SQVTM and ANQGSEA. Trimming at V came to 5 bases and at J to 1 base, leaving 4 bases not matched to a gene. The CDR3 DNA is TGCAGCGTTCGAGGGGGCACCCAAGAGACCCAGTACTTC. Protein product: CSVRGGTQETQYF. The whole variable domain, remainder taken from reference TRBV29-1 and TRBJ2-5, is SAVISQKPSRDICQRGTSLTIQCQVDSQVTMMFWYRQQPGQSLTLIATANQGSEATYESGFVIDKFPISRPNLTFSTLTVSNMSPEDSSIYLCSVRGGTQETQYFGPGTRLLVL.

This clone was recorded only once. J is TRBJ2-1 and V is TRBV19; unclear D gene. The germline CDR1 and CDR2 sequences are LNHDA and SQIVND (reference sequence). CDR3 length: 14 amino acids. Between the trimmed V and J ends, which lost 10 bases and 0 bases, there was a span of 13 bases. CDR3 bases: TGTGCCATTTCGGACGGTTCCTCCTACAATGAGCAGTTCTTC. Encoded protein: CAISDGSSYNEQFF.

As to this clone: At one end, the junction sequence differs from germline, possibly due to a read error. The V and J genes are TRBV6-5 and TRBJ1-2, with D uncertain. Germline CDR1 is MNHEY and CDR2 is SVGAGI. This CDR3 region has 13 residues. This chain's CDR3 is CASRADGDGCYAF. The CDR3 nucleotides read TGTGCCAGCAGGGCCGACGGAGATGGATGCTACGCCTTC.

The J gene is TRBJ2-5, the V gene TRBV6-5, with 9 positions matching TRBD1. The trim removed 5 bases at V and 2 bases at J, leaving 6 bases unmatched. CDR1 and CDR2 from the germline V gene are MNHEY and SVGAGI. The CDR3 runs 15 residues. The CDR3 is CASSGGQGEQETQYF. In nucleotides, the CDR3 is TGTGCCAGCAGTGGGGGACAGGGAGAACAAGAGACCCAGTACTTC.